One and the same sample provided the 20 T cell receptor beta chains below, sequenced in a study of T-cell memory formation after mild COVID-19. TCRdb used MiXCR to reprocess the 5' RACE reads, holding one entry per CDR3 protein. The profile shows about 270,000 distinct CDR3 sequences, more than 15% of them singletons. The sequenced sample consisted of PBMCs or a T cell subset sorted from them (not recorded which). These TCRs come from a man aged 18 to 35 who had mild COVID-19 (a few samples of this study predate the infection). Cell type and time point are not known.

This clonotype was picked up a small number of times. J is TRBJ2-2 and V is TRBV6-5, with D maybe TRBD1 (5 bases). The CDR3 loop spans 14 amino acids. V was trimmed by 4 bases and J by 4 bases, leaving 10 bases between them. Germline loops: CDR1 MNHEY, CDR2 SVGAGI. The CDR3 region is CASSLDSLTGELFF. The DNA for the CDR3 is TGTGCCAGCAGTTTAGACAGCCTCACCGGGGAGCTGTTTTTT.

This chain links TRBV5-1 with TRBJ1-4; perhaps TRBD1 as D (5 bases). The CDR3 loop spans 15 amino acids. Per the germline V gene, CDR1 is SGHRS and CDR2 is YFSETQ. The ends were cut back, 4 bases at V and 7 bases at J, with 17 bases in the middle. CDR3 sequence: CASSPARGRGEKLFF. The CDR3 DNA follows: TGCGCCAGCAGCCCGGCCCGGGGACGGGGTGAAAAACTGTTTTTT.

This clonotype turned up a few times. The chain joins TRBV12-3 or TRBV12-4 to TRBJ1-3; D is unresolved. This CDR3 contains 13 residues. V was cut by 6 bases and J by 3 bases, with 9 bases left in between. The CDR3, as DNA: TGTGCCAGCAGCATTTGGGTTGGAAACACCATATATTTT. It specifies CASSIWVGNTIYF.

The rearrangement joins TRBV5-1 to TRBJ1-1; TRBD1 agrees at 8 bases. The CDR3 is made up of 14 amino acids. Germline V gives CDR1 SGHRS, CDR2 YFSETQ. V trimming: 6 bases; J trimming: 1 base; junction bases outside the gene matches: 5. CDR3 in amino acids: CASTRQGRNTEAFF. The CDR3 nucleotides read TGCGCCAGCACTCGACAGGGGCGGAACACTGAAGCTTTCTTT.

This chain uses TRBV12-3 or TRBV12-4 with TRBJ2-3; TRBD2 aligns across 14 bases. V lost 6 bases, J lost 7 bases, and 6 bases stayed unmatched. The CDR3 loop spans 15 amino acids. The CDR3 reads CASSETSGGEYTQYF. CDR3 nucleotides: TGTGCCAGCAGCGAGACTAGCGGGGGGGAGTATACGCAGTATTTT.

This clonotype was detected a few times. V usage is TRBV9 and J usage is TRBJ1-5; D ambiguous. Per the germline V gene, CDR1 is SGDLS and CDR2 is YYNGEE. This CDR3 spans 15 amino acids. Trimming pared 0 bases from V and 3 bases from J, leaving 10 bases between. CDR3 DNA: TGTGCCAGCAGCGTAGGGCTCGAGGACAATCAGCCCCAGCATTTT. Protein product: CASSVGLEDNQPQHF.

V gene TRBV6-5 combines with J gene TRBJ2-2; D not resolved. Germline CDR1 is MNHEY and CDR2 is SVGAGI. Trimming took 6 bases from V and 5 from J, leaving 7 bases between them. The CDR3 length is 12 residues. CDR3 sequence reads: CASREITGELFF. CDR3 DNA sequence: TGTGCCAGCAGAGAAATTACCGGGGAGCTGTTTTTT.

This clonotype was counted between two and nine times. The rearrangement uses TRBV14 and TRBJ2-1; 8 positions agree with TRBD1. The V gene's germline CDR1 is SGHDN and CDR2 FVKESK. V was clipped by 4 bases and J by 6 bases; unmatched bases: 5. The length of the CDR3 is 14 residues. The CDR3: CASSRTGRGNEQFF. The CDR3, as DNA: TGTGCCAGCAGCCGGACAGGGCGAGGCAATGAGCAGTTCTTC. The whole variable domain, remainder taken from reference TRBV14 and TRBJ2-1, is EAGVTQFPSHSVIEKGQTVTLRCDPISGHDNLYWYRRVMGKEIKFLLHFVKESKQDESGMPNNRFLAERTGGTYSTLKVQPAELEDSGVYFCASSRTGRGNEQFFGPGTRLTVL.

This clonotype was observed a few times. The rearrangement links TRBV9 to TRBJ2-5; 11 bases align to TRBD1. J gave up 4 bases and V 0 bases, and 5 bases lay outside the gene matches. Looked up from germline, CDR1 is SGDLS and CDR2 is YYNGEE. The CDR3 runs 16 residues. The CDR3 sequence is CASSVALGQGAETQYF. CDR3 in DNA: TGTGCCAGCAGCGTAGCTCTAGGACAGGGGGCAGAGACCCAGTACTTC.

The V gene is TRBV12-3 or TRBV12-4, the J gene TRBJ1-1, with TRBD1 identical over 8 bases. This CDR3 spans 14 amino acids. V was pared by 6 bases and J by 5 bases, with 8 bases of the junction left unmatched. CDR3 sequence: CASRPQTGETEAFF. The CDR3 coding sequence is TGTGCCAGCAGGCCCCAGACAGGGGAAACTGAAGCTTTCTTT.

This chain joins TRBV20-1 and TRBJ2-7, with D perhaps given as TRBD1 or TRBD2 (5 bases each). There are 14 residues in the CDR3. Per the germline V gene, CDR1 is DFQATT and CDR2 is SNEGSKA (reference sequence). V was trimmed by 5 bases and J by 3 bases, leaving 17 bases between them. In DNA, the CDR3 is TGCAGTGCTGTGGACGGCACTGGGGGCTACGAGCAGTACTTC. Its protein is CSAVDGTGGYEQYF.

This clonotype was seen a few times. This chain's CDR3 is CASLGLVPGELFF. The CDR3 DNA sequence: TGTGCCAGCCTGGGACTAGTTCCCGGGGAGCTGTTTTTT. The chain links TRBV28 to TRBJ2-2; 8 nucleotides agree with TRBD2. The V gene's germline CDR1 is MDHEN and CDR2 SYDVKM. The J segment lost 6 bases and the V segment lost 8 bases, leaving 5 bases of the junction unmatched. The CDR3 sequence is 13 residues long.

J is TRBJ2-7 and V is TRBV4-1; TRBD1 or TRBD2 may be the D gene (6 bases each). Trimming pared 0 bases from V and 3 bases from J, leaving 12 bases between. Germline CDR1 is MGHRA and CDR2 is YSYEKL. The CDR3 consists of 15 residues. Written as DNA, the CDR3 is TGCGCCAGCAGCCAAGAAAAAGGGGGGAGCTACGAGCAGTACGTC. Its translation: CASSQEKGGSYEQYV.

This clonotype was detected a few times. The rearrangement uses TRBV28 and TRBJ1-3; D gene uncertain. The germline V gene encodes CDR1 MDHEN and CDR2 SYDVKM. The ends were cut back, 5 bases at V and 0 bases at J, with 8 bases in the middle. The CDR3 is 14 amino acids. CDR3 in DNA: TGTGCCAGCAGTGGACCCCACTCTGGAAACACCATATATTTT. Translated, it gives CASSGPHSGNTIYF.

This clonotype came up a few times. The CDR3 region has the DNA TGTGCCAGCAGCTTTCCGCAGGTCGGGTCGGAGAACACTGAAGCTTTCTTT. Protein: CASSFPQVGSENTEAFF. The rearrangement uses TRBV7-9 and TRBJ1-1, with D unclear. V lost 3 bases to trimming and J lost 1 base, with 18 bases between them. This CDR3 comprises 17 residues. From germline, CDR1 is SEHNR and CDR2 FQNEAQ (reference sequence).

V is TRBV20-1 and J is TRBJ1-6, with D tentatively TRBD1 (6 bases). Germline lookup yields CDR1 DFQATT and CDR2 SNEGSKA (reference sequence). The CDR3 length is 11 residues. V lost 6 bases and J lost 10, with 10 bases in between. This CDR3 reads CSAPRGSPLHF. As DNA, the CDR3 is TGCAGTGCGCCGAGGGGGTCACCCCTCCACTTT.

This clonotype was found a few times. V is TRBV2 and J is TRBJ2-7, with D tentatively TRBD2 (7 bases). The CDR3 has 13 amino acids. The V gene lost 8 bases and the J gene lost 3 bases, with 14 bases spanning the gap. Per the germline V gene, CDR1 is SNHLY and CDR2 is FYNNEI. CDR3 sequence reads: CASGGGANYEQYF. CDR3 DNA: TGTGCCAGCGGAGGGGGGGCTAACTACGAGCAGTACTTC.

The chain recombines TRBV20-1 with TRBJ1-1; D is possibly TRBD1 (5 bases). Trimming left V 0 bases short and J 4 bases short, with 15 bases between. CDR1 and CDR2 (germline): DFQATT, SNEGSKA (reference sequence). The CDR3 consists of 15 residues. The CDR3 nucleotides read TGCAGTGCTAGAGATGGGAGGGGTTTGGTCACTGAAGCTTTCTTT. Encoded protein: CSARDGRGLVTEAFF.

V gene TRBV7-2 combines with J gene TRBJ2-3; perhaps TRBD2 as D (5 bases). V lost 3 bases, J lost 0 bases, and 10 bases lay in between. Germline CDR1 SGHTA, CDR2 FQGNSA. This CDR3 region has 15 residues. Written as DNA, the CDR3 is TGTGCCAGCAGCTTTAGGCGGGTGAGCACAGATACGCAGTATTTT. Its protein product is CASSFRRVSTDTQYF. The full variable domain, completed using reference TRBV7-2 and TRBJ2-3, is GAGVSQSPSNKVTEKGKDVELRCDPISGHTALYWYRQSLGQGLEFLIYFQGNSAPDKSGLPSDRFSAERTGGSVSTLTIQRTQQEDSAVYLCASSFRRVSTDTQYFGPGTRLTVL.

J is TRBJ2-5 and V is TRBV2, with 8 positions matching TRBD1. Trimming removed 7 bases from V and 5 bases from J; junction bases left unmatched: 3. Germline-derived CDR1 and CDR2 are SNHLY and FYNNEI. The CDR3 totals 12 residues. For the CDR3, the DNA is TGTGCCAGCAAGCAGGGGGCCGAGACCCAGTACTTC. It is translated as CASKQGAETQYF. The full variable domain, with the rest looked up from reference TRBV2 and TRBJ2-5, is EPEVTQTPSHQVTQMGQEVILRCVPISNHLYFYWYRQILGQKVEFLVSFYNNEISEKSEIFDDQFSVERPDGSNFTLKIRSTKLEDSAMYFCASKQGAETQYFGPGTRLLVL.